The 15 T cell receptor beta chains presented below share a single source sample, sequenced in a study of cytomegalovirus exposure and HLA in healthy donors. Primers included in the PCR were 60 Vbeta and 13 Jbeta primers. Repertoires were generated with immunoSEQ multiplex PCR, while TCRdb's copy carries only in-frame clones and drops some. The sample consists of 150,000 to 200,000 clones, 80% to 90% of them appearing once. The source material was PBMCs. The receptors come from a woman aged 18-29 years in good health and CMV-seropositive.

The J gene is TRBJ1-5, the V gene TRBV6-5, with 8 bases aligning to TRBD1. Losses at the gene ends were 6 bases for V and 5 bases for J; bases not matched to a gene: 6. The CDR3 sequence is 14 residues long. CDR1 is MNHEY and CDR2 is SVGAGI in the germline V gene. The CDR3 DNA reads TGTGCCAGCAGCACCGGGACAGGCGATCAGCCCCAGCATTTT. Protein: CASSTGTGDQPQHF.

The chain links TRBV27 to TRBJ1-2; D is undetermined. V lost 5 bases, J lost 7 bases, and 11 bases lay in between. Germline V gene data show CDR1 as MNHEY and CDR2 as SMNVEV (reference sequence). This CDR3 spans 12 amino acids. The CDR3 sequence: CASSPYSGGYTF. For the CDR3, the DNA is TGTGCCAGCAGTCCCTACAGCGGTGGCTACACCTTC.

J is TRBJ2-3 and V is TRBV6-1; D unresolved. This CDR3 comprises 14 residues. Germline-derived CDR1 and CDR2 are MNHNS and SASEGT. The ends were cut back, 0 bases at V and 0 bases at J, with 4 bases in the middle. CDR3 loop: CASSEAHSTDTQYF. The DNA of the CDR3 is TGTGCCAGCAGTGAAGCACACAGCACAGATACGCAGTATTTT.

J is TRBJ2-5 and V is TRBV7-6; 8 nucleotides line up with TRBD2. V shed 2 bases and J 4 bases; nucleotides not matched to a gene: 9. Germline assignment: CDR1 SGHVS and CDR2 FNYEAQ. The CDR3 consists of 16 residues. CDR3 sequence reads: CASSLSPAGEGETQYF. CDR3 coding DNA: TGTGCCAGCAGCTTAAGTCCAGCGGGGGAGGGAGAGACCCAGTACTTC.

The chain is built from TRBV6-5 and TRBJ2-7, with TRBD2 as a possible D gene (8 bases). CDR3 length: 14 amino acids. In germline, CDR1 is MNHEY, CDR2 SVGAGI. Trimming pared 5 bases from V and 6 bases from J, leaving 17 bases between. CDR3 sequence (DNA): TGTGCCAGCAGTAGGGAGGGGGCGGGGGGCGAGCAGTACTTC. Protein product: CASSREGAGGEQYF.

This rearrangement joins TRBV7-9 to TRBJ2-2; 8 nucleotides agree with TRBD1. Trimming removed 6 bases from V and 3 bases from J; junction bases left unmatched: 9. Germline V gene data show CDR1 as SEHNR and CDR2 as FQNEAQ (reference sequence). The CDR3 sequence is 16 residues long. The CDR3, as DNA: TGTGCCAGCAGGGGGACAGGCGACGCCTACACCGGGGAGCTGTTTTTT. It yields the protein CASRGTGDAYTGELFF.

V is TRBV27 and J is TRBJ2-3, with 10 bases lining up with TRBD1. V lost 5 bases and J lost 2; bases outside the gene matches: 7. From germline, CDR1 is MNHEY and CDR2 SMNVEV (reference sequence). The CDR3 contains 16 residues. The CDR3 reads CASSPGTGAYTDTQYF. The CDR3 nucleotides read TGTGCCAGCAGTCCCGGGACAGGGGCCTACACAGATACGCAGTATTTT.

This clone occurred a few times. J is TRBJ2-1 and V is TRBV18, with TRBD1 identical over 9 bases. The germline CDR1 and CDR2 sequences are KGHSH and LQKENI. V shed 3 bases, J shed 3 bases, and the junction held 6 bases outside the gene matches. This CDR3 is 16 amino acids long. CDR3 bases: TGTGCCAGCTCACCCGCCCGGGACAGGGTCTACAATGAGCAGTTCTTC. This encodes CASSPARDRVYNEQFF. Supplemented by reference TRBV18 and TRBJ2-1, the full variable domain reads NAGVMQNPRHLVRRRGQEARLRCSPMKGHSHVYWYRQLPEEGLKFMVYLQKENIIDESGMPKERFSAEFPKEGPSILRIQQVVRGDSAAYFCASSPARDRVYNEQFFGPGTRLTVL.

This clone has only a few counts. The CDR3 DNA reads TGTGGGGTACAGGGGGGTGCTCAGCCCCAGCATTTT. Translating gives CGVQGGAQPQHF. J is TRBJ1-5 and V is TRBV7-2, with 8 bases that match TRBD1. The germline gives CDR1 SGHTA, CDR2 FQGNSA. This CDR3 region has 12 residues. The full variable domain, rest sourced from reference TRBV7-2 and TRBJ1-5, is GAGVSQSPSNKVTEKGKDVELRCDPISGHTALYWYRQSLGQGLEFLIYFQGNSAPDKSGLPSDRFSAERTGGSVSTLTIQRTQQEDSAVYLCGVQGGAQPQHFGDGTRLSIL.

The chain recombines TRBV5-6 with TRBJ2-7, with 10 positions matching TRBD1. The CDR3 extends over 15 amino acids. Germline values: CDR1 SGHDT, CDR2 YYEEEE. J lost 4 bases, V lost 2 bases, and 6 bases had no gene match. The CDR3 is CASSFRGQGSYEQYF. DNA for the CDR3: TGTGCCAGCAGCTTTAGGGGACAGGGGTCGTACGAGCAGTACTTC.

CDR3 sequence: CASSLDSTGQPLHF. The DNA for the CDR3 is TGTGCCAGCAGCTTAGATTCGACCGGACAACCCCTCCACTTT. The rearrangement joins TRBV7-2 to TRBJ1-6, with TRBD1 as a possible D gene (5 bases). Trimming took 1 base from V and 12 from J, leaving 13 bases between them. The CDR3 is 14 residues long. CDR1 is SGHTA, CDR2 FQGNSA, per germline.

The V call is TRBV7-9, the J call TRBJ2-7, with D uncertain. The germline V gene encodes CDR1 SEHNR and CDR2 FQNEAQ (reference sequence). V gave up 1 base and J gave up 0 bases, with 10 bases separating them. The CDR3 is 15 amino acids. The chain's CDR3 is CASSLVPGVSYEQYF. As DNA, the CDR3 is TGTGCCAGCAGCTTAGTACCAGGCGTCTCCTACGAGCAGTACTTC.

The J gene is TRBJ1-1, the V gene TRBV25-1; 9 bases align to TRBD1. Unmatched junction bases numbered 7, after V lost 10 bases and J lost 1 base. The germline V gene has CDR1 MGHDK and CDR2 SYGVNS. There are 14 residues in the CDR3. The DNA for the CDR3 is TGTGCCACCCCGACAGGGGGTTCGAACACTGAAGCTTTCTTT. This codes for CATPTGGSNTEAFF.

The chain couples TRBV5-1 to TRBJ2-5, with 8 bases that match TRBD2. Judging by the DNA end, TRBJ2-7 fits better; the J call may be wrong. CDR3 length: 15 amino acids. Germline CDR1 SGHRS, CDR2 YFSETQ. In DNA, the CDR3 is TGCGCCAGCAGCTTGAATCTAGCGGGCGGATACGAGCAGTACTTC. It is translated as CASSLNLAGGYEQYF.

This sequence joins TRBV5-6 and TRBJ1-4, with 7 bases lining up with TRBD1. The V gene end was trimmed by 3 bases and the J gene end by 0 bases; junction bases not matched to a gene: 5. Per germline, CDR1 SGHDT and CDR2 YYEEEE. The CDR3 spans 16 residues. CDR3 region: CASSWTGGATNEKLFF. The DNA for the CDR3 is TGTGCCAGCAGCTGGACAGGTGGTGCAACTAATGAAAAACTGTTTTTT.